This record concerns one T cell receptor (beta chain) sequence. Its antigen is not known. The data were obtained in a study of PD-1 blockade in classical Hodgkin lymphoma. Overall study: Nivolumab was given intravenously to patients at 3 mg/kg every 2 weeks. General observations from the study: For complete responders, baseline diversity was comparable to that of newly diagnosed patients. Some patients started nivolumab under 1 year after ASCT, and they were excluded. By C4D1, CD4+ diversity increased significantly, especially in complete responders.

Time point in this sample: cycle 4 day 1 (C4D1), after more than five weeks of nivolumab. Each patient experienced a relapse that followed autologous stem cell transplantation, and brentuximab vedotin exposure varied. Here immunoSEQ multiplex PCR was the method, and the copy in TCRdb shows in-frame clones only, minus some. This sample has roughly 50,000 clones, with around 86% found just once. The sample consisted of peripheral blood mononuclear cells (PBMCs), taken before the fourth cycle of nivolumab. This clonotype was obtained from a human donor with classical Hodgkin lymphoma.

The CDR3 loop is CASSEEHRASYEQYF. CDR3 DNA: TGTGCCAGCAGTGAAGAGCACAGGGCTTCCTACGAGCAGTACTTC. The chain couples TRBV6-1 to TRBJ2-7; D might be TRBD1 (6 bases). Germline V gives CDR1 MNHNS, CDR2 SASEGT. V was cut by 1 base and J by 1 base, with 11 bases left in between. The CDR3 runs to 15 residues.